The sample holds a few counts of the clone carrying this T cell receptor beta chain. Its antigen remains unknown. These data originate in a study of response to subunit inactivated influenza vaccine. General study findings and limits: The authors suggested that every seasonal influenza vaccination recruits few new T cells.

Per the germline V gene, CDR1 is SGHTA and CDR2 is FQGNSA. Between the trimmed V and J ends, which lost 4 bases and 13 bases, there was a span of 23 bases. The CDR3 contains 16 residues. TCRdb re-called the RT-PCR reads with MiXCR, one entry per CDR3 protein. Among hundreds of thousands of distinct CDR3 sequences listed, 14% were seen once. The clonotype originates from a middle-aged man who received an inactivated influenza vaccine. The rearrangement joins TRBV7-2 to TRBJ1-6; unclear D gene. The specimen was PBMCs from blood, collected 14 to 15 days before vaccination. As DNA, the CDR3 is TGTGCCAGCAGCTCCCCGATACGGTACAAAGCATGGCCCCTCCACTTT. Its translation: CASSSPIRYKAWPLHF.